The next 8 T cell receptor beta chains were all read from a single sample in a study of T cell responses to AZD1222 COVID-19 vaccine. Generated by immunoSEQ multiplex PCR, the TCRdb table keeps only in-frame clones and is missing some. The table lists about 110,000 clones, approximately 89% of them singletons. This material consisted of peripheral blood, taken on day 0 of MenACWY control vaccination. These receptors all come from an adult in good health.

The chain combines TRBV5-6 with TRBJ2-7, with 7 positions matching TRBD1. CDR3 length equals 18 residues. V trimming: 6 bases; J trimming: 4 bases; junction bases outside the gene matches: 22. CDR1 is SGHDT and CDR2 is YYEEEE in the germline V gene. The chain's CDR3 is CASTKPRDSRDRTYEQYF. As DNA, the CDR3 is TGTGCCAGCACCAAACCCCGAGATAGCCGGGACAGAACTTACGAGCAGTACTTC.

There are a few counts of this clone. The chain is built from TRBV28 and TRBJ1-2, with D unclear. Germline V gene lookup returns CDR1 MDHEN and CDR2 SYDVKM. The length of the CDR3 is 13 residues. Trimming removed 4 bases at V and 8 bases at J, with 14 bases between. CDR3 DNA: TGTGCCAGCAGTTACGGCATAGGTCGGGGCTACACCTTC. Encoded protein: CASSYGIGRGYTF.

This clone was observed a few times. The junction differs from germline at one of its ends, possibly a read error. The chain uses TRBV5-4 and TRBJ2-7; the match to TRBD2 covers 7 bases. Per the germline V gene, CDR1 is SGHNT and CDR2 is YYREEE (reference sequence). The CDR3 extends over 12 amino acids. CDR3 region: CASSPDVGGKHF. As DNA, the CDR3 is TGTGCCAGCAGCCCCGACGTCGGGGGGAAGCACTTC.

The CDR3 sequence is CASSYSRGGSSYEQYF. The CDR3 bases are TGTGCCAGCAGTTACTCCCGGGGGGGGAGCTCCTACGAGCAGTACTTC. The V call is TRBV6-6, the J call TRBJ2-7; 8 nucleotides match TRBD2. The CDR3 sequence is 16 residues long. Germline CDR1 and CDR2: MNHNY and SVGAGI (reference sequence). V gave up 0 bases and J gave up 0 bases; unmatched junction bases: 4.

The chain combines TRBV7-2 with TRBJ1-1; D possibly corresponds to TRBD1 (5 bases). Germline V lookup: CDR1 SGHTA, CDR2 FQGNSA. The germline V and J ends were trimmed by 4 bases and 4 bases, with 19 bases remaining between them. The CDR3 totals 16 residues. The CDR3 reads CASSWYGGSRSTEAFF. Here the CDR3 DNA reads TGTGCCAGCAGCTGGTACGGGGGGTCCCGGTCCACTGAAGCTTTCTTT.

The chain is built from TRBV11-2 and TRBJ2-3; 7 nucleotides match TRBD2. V lost 8 bases to trimming and J lost 2 bases; unmatched junction nucleotides: 4. The CDR3 contains 13 residues. Germline loops: CDR1 SGHAT, CDR2 FQNNGV. CDR3 loop: CASGGDLTDTQYF. The CDR3 region has the DNA TGTGCCAGCGGGGGGGATCTCACAGATACGCAGTATTTT.

V usage is TRBV4-1 and J usage is TRBJ2-7; TRBD1 might be the D (5 bases). The CDR3 loop spans 12 amino acids. Trimming pared 4 bases from V and 6 bases from J, leaving 10 bases between. Germline V lookup: CDR1 MGHRA, CDR2 YSYEKL. The CDR3 DNA follows: TGCGCCAGCAGCCTCCATAGGGGCGAGCAGTACTTC. It yields the protein CASSLHRGEQYF.

CDR3 DNA sequence: TGTGCCAGCAGCCAAGGGACAGGGGGCTCTCAGCCCCAGCATTTT. Translating gives CASSQGTGGSQPQHF. The rearrangement links TRBV3-1 (or the pseudogene TRBV3-2) to TRBJ1-5, with 11 nucleotides matching TRBD1. The CDR3 extends over 15 amino acids. Per germline, CDR1 LGHDT and CDR2 YNNKEL (reference sequence). J gave up 6 bases and V 1 base, and 2 bases lay outside the gene matches.